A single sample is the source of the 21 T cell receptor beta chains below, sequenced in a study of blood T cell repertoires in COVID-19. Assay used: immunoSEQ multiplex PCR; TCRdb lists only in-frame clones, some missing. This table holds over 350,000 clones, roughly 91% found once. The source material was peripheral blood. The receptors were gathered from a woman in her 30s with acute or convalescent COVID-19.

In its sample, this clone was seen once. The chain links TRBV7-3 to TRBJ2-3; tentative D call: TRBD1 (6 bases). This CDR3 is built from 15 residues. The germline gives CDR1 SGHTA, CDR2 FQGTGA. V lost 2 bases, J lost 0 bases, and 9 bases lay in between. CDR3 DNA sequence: TGTGCCAGCAGCTTAGGACAGACGAGCACAGATACGCAGTATTTT. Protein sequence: CASSLGQTSTDTQYF.

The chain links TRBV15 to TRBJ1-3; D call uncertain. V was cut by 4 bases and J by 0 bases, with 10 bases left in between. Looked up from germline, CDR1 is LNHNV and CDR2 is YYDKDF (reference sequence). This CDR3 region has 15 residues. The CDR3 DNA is TGTGCCACCAGCACGACACGGTTCTCTGGAAACACCATATATTTT. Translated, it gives CATSTTRFSGNTIYF.

The DNA for the CDR3 is TGTGCCAGCAGTTACTCGCAGGGTTTTGCTAATGAAAAACTGTTTTTT. Its protein product is CASSYSQGFANEKLFF. The chain combines TRBV6-5 with TRBJ1-4, with D maybe TRBD1 (5 bases). Germline CDR1 MNHEY, CDR2 SVGAGI. This CDR3 spans 16 amino acids. Trimming left V 0 bases short and J 3 bases short, with 11 bases between.

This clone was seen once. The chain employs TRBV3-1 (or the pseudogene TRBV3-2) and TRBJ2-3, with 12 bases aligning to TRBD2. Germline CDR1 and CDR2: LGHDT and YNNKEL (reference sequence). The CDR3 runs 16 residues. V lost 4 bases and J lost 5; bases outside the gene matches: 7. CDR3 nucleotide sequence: TGTGCCAGCAGCCGGTCTAGCGGGGGGGCAAAAGATACGCAGTATTTT. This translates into CASSRSSGGAKDTQYF.

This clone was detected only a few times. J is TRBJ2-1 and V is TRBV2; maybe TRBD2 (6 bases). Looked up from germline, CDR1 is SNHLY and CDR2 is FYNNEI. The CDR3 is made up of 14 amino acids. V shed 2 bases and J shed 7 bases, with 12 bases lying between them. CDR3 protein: CASSEYLAINEQFF. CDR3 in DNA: TGTGCCAGCAGTGAATACCTAGCGATTAATGAGCAGTTCTTC. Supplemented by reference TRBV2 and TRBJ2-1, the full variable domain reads EPEVTQTPSHQVTQMGQEVILRCVPISNHLYFYWYRQILGQKVEFLVSFYNNEISEKSEIFDDQFSVERPDGSNFTLKIRSTKLEDSAMYFCASSEYLAINEQFFGPGTRLTVL.

Here the CDR3 DNA reads TGTGCCAGCAGCGTAGGGGCCGGACGGGACTACGAGCAGTACTTC. This encodes CASSVGAGRDYEQYF. The gene calls are TRBV9 and TRBJ2-7; D might be TRBD2 (5 bases). Germline V gives CDR1 SGDLS, CDR2 YYNGEE. The CDR3 is 15 amino acids. V gave up 0 bases and J gave up 3 bases, with 13 bases separating them.

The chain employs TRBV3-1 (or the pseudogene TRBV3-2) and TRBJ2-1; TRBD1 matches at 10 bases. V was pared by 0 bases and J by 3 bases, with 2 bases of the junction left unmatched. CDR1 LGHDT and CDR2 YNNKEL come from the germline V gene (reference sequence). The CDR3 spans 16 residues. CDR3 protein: CASSQEGTGVYNEQFF. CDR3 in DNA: TGTGCCAGCAGCCAAGAGGGGACAGGGGTCTACAATGAGCAGTTCTTC.

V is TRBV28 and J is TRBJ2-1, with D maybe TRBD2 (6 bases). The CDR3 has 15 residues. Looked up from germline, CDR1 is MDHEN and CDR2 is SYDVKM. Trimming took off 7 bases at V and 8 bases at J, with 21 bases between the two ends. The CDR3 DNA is TGTGCCAGCACCGACCGGGCCCCAGGGAGGTATGAGCAGTTCTTC. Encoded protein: CASTDRAPGRYEQFF.

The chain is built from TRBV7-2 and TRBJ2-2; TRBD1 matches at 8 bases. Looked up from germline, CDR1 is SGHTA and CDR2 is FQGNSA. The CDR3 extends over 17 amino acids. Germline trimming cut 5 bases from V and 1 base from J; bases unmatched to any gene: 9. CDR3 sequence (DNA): TGTGCCAGCAGCAAAGACCGGACAGGGTGGAACACCGGGGAGCTGTTTTTT. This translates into CASSKDRTGWNTGELFF.

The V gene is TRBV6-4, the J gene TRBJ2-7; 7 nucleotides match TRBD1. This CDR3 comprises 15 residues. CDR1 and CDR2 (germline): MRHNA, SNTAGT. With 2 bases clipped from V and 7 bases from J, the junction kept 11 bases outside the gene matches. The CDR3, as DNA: TGTGCCAGCAGTGACAGGGGGCTCGGGTTCTGTGAGCAGTACTTC. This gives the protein CASSDRGLGFCEQYF.

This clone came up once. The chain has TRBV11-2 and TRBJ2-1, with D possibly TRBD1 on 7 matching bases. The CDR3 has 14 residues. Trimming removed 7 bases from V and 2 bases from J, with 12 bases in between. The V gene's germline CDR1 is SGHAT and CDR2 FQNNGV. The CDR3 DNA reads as TGTGCCAGCACCGGAGGGGGCACCTACAATGAGCAGTTCTTC. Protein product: CASTGGGTYNEQFF.

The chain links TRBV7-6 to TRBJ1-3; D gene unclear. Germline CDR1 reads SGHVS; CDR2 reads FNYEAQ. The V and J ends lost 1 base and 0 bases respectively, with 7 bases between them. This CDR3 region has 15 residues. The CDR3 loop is CASSLGGYSGNTIYF. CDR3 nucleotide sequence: TGTGCCAGCAGCTTAGGCGGATACTCTGGAAACACCATATATTTT.

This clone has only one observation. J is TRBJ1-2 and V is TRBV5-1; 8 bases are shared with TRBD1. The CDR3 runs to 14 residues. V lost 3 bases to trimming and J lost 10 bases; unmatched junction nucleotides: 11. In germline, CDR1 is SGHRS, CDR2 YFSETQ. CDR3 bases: TGCGCCAGCAGCTCGCTGGGACAGGCTTTTGACTACACCTTC. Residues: CASSSLGQAFDYTF.

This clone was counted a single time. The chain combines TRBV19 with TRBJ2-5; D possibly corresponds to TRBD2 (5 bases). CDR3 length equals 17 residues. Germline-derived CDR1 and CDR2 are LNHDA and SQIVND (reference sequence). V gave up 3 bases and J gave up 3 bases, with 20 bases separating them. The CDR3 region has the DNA TGTGCCAGTAGTATGGTCACTAGGTCGTTATTTAAAGAGACCCAGTACTTC. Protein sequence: CASSMVTRSLFKETQYF.

CDR3 DNA sequence: TGTGCCAGCAGCTTAGGTCTGCAGGGCCCCAATTCACCCCTCCACTTT. As protein: CASSLGLQGPNSPLHF. The chain has TRBV7-6 and TRBJ1-6, with D possibly matching TRBD1 (5 bases). The V and J ends lost 1 base and 7 bases respectively, with 14 bases between them. CDR3 length equals 16 residues. The germline gives CDR1 SGHVS, CDR2 FNYEAQ. Using reference TRBV7-6 and TRBJ1-6 for the parts outside the CDR3, the full variable domain is GAGVSQSPRYKVTKRGQDVALRCDPISGHVSLYWYRQALGQGPEFLTYFNYEAQQDKSGLPNDRFSAERPEGSISTLTIQRTEQRDSAMYRCASSLGLQGPNSPLHFGNGTRLTVT.

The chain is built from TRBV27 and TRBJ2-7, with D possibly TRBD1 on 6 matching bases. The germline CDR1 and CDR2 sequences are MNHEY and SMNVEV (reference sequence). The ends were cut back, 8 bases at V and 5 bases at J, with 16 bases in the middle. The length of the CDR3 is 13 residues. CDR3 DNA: TGTGCCAGCGGTCCCAGGGGCATTGACGAGCAGTACTTC. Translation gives CASGPRGIDEQYF.

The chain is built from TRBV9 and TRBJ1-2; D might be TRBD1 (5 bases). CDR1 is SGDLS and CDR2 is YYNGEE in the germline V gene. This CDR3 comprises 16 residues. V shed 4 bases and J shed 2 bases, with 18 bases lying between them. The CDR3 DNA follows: TGTGCCAGCAGCCCCCGGGGGGACCTGATAAACTATGGCTACACCTTC. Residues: CASSPRGDLINYGYTF.

The CDR3 DNA reads TGTGCCAGCAGACGGGAGGGGAGGAACATTCAGTACTTC. It yields the protein CASRREGRNIQYF. This chain links TRBV12-3 or TRBV12-4 with TRBJ2-4, with TRBD2 identical over 8 bases. After removal of 6 bases from V and 7 bases from J, the junction contained 5 bases not matched to a gene. There are 13 residues in the CDR3.

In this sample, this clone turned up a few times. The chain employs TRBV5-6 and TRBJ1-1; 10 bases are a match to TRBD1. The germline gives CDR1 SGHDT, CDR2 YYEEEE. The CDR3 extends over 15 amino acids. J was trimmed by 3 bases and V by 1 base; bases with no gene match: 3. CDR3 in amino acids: CASSLTGTGDTEAFF. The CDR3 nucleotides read TGTGCCAGCAGCTTGACCGGGACAGGGGACACTGAAGCTTTCTTT.

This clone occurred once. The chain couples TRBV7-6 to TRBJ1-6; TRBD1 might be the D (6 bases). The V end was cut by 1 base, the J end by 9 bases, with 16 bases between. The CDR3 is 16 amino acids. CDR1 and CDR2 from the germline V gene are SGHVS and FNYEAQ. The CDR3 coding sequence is TGTGCCAGCAGCTTAGGCCCCGGAGGGGGGGTTTCACCCCTCCACTTT. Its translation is CASSLGPGGGVSPLHF.

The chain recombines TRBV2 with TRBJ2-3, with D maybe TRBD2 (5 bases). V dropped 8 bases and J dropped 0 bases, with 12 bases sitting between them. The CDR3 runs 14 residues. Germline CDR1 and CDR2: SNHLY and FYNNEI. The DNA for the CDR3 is TGTGCCAGCGTGTGGACTTCAAGCACAGATACGCAGTATTTT. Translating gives CASVWTSSTDTQYF.